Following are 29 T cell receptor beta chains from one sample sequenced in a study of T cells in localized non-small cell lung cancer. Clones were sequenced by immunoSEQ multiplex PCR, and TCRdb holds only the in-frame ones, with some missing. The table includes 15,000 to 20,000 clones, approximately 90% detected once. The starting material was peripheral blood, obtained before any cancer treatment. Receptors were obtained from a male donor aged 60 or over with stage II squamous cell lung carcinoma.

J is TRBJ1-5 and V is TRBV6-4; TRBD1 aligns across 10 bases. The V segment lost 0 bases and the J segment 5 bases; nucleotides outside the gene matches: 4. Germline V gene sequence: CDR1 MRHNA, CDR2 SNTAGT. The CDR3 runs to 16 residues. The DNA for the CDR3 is TGTGCCAGCAGTGACTCAGGGACAGGGGAATATCAGCCCCAGCATTTT. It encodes CASSDSGTGEYQPQHF.

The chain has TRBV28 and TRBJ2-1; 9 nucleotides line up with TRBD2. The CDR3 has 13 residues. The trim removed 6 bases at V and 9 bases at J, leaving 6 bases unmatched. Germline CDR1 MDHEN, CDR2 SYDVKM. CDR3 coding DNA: TGTGCCAGCAGGGGGACTAGCAAAGGTGAGCAGTTCTTC. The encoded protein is CASRGTSKGEQFF. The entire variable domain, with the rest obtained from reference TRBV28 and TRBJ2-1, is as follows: DVKVTQSSRYLVKRTGEKVFLECVQDMDHENMFWYRQDPGLGLRLIYFSYDVKMKEKGDIPEGYSVSREKKERFSLILESASTNQTSMYLCASRGTSKGEQFFGPGTRLTVL.

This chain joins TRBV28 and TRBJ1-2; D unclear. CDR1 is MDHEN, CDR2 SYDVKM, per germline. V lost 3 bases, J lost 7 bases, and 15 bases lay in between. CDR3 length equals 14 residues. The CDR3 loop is CASSFPGTAAGYTF. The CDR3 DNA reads TGTGCCAGCAGTTTTCCTGGAACAGCCGCTGGCTACACCTTC.

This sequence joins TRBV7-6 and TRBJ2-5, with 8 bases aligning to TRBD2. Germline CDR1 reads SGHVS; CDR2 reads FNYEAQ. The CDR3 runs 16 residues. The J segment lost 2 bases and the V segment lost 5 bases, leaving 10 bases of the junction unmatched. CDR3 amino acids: CASSQRRLAIQETQYF. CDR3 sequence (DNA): TGTGCCAGCAGCCAACGAAGACTAGCGATTCAAGAGACCCAGTACTTC. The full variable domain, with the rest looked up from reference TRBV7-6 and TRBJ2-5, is GAGVSQSPRYKVTKRGQDVALRCDPISGHVSLYWYRQALGQGPEFLTYFNYEAQQDKSGLPNDRFSAERPEGSISTLTIQRTEQRDSAMYRCASSQRRLAIQETQYFGPGTRLLVL.

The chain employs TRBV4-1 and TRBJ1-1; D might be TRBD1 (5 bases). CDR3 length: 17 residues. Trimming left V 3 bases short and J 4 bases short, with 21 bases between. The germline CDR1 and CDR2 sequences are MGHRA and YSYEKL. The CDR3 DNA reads TGCGCCAGCAGCCAGGGGGGTTTGAGGGGATTCGGCACTGAAGCTTTCTTT. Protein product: CASSQGGLRGFGTEAFF.

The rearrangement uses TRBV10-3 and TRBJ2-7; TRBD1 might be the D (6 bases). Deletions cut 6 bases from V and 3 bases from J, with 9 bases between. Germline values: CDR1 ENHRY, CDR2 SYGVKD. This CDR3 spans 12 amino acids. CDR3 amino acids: CAIRDSYYEQYF. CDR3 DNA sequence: TGTGCCATCAGGGACAGTTACTACGAGCAGTACTTC.

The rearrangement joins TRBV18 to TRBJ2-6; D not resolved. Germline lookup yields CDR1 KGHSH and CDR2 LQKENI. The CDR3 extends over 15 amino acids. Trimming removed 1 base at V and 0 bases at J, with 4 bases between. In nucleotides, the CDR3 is TGTGCCAGCTCACCACAAAGCTCTGGGGCCAACGTCCTGACTTTC. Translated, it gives CASSPQSSGANVLTF.

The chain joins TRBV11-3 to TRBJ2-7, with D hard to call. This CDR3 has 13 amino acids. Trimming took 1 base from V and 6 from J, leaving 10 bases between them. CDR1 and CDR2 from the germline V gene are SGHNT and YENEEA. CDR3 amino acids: CASSLGRTFEQYF. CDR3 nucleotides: TGTGCCAGCAGCTTAGGACGGACGTTCGAGCAGTACTTC.

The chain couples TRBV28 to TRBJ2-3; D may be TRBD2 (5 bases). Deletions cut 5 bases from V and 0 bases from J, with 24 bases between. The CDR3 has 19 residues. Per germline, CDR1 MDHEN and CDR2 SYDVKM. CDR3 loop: CASSLPGMGVALSTDTQYF. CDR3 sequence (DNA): TGTGCCAGCAGTCTCCCTGGGATGGGAGTCGCCCTAAGCACAGATACGCAGTATTTT.

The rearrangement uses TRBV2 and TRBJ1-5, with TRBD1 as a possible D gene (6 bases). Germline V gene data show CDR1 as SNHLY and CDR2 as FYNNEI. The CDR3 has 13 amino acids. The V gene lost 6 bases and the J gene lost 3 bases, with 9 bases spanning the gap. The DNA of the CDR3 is TGTGCCAGCAGGTCGGGGGCCAATCAGCCCCAGCATTTT. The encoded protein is CASRSGANQPQHF. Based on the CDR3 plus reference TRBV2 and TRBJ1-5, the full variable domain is EPEVTQTPSHQVTQMGQEVILRCVPISNHLYFYWYRQILGQKVEFLVSFYNNEISEKSEIFDDQFSVERPDGSNFTLKIRSTKLEDSAMYFCASRSGANQPQHFGDGTRLSIL.

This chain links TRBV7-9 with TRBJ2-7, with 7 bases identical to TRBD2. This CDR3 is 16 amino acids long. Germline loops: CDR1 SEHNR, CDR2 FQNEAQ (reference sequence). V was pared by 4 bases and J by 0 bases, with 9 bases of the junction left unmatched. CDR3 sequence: CASSSVGGLLSYEQYF. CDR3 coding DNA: TGTGCCAGCAGCTCAGTGGGAGGGCTACTCTCCTACGAGCAGTACTTC.

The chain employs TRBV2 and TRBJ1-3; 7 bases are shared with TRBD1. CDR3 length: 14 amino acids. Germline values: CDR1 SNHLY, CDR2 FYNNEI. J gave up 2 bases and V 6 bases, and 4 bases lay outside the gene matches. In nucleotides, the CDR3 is TGTGCCAGCAGAGACAGGGAGGCTGGAAACACCATATATTTT. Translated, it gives CASRDREAGNTIYF.

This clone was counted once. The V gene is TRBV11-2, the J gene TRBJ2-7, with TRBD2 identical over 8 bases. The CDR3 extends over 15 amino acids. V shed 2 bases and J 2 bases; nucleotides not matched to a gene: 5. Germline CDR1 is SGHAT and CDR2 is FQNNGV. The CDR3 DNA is TGTGCCAGCAGCTTATACGCTAGCGGGCCCTACGAGCAGTACTTC. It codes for CASSLYASGPYEQYF.

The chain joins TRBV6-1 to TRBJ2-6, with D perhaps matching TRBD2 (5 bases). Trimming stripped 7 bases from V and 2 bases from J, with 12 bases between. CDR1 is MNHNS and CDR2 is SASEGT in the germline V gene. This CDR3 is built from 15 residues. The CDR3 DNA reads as TGTGCCAGCATGGAGGACCTAACTGGGGCCAACGTCCTGACTTTC. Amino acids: CASMEDLTGANVLTF.

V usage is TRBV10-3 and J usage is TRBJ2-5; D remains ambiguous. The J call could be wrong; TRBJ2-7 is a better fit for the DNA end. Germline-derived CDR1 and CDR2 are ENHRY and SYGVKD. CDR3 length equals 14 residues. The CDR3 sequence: CAISESKLSYEQYF. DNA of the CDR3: TGTGCCATCAGTGAGTCGAAACTATCCTACGAGCAGTACTTC.

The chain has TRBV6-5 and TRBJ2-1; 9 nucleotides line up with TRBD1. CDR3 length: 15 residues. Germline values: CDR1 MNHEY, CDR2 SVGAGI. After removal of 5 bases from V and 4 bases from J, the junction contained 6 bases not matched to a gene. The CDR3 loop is CASSLAGTGYNEQFF. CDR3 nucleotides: TGTGCCAGCAGTCTGGCCGGGACAGGGTACAATGAGCAGTTCTTC.

The CDR3, as DNA: TGTGCCAGCAGCTTAGTTGACTCGCCGAAATGGGGTTACGAGCAGTACTTC. Amino acid sequence: CASSLVDSPKWGYEQYF. This chain uses TRBV7-8 with TRBJ2-7; D is undetermined. The CDR3 is 17 amino acids. The V and J ends lost 1 base and 4 bases respectively, with 20 bases between them. Germline lookup yields CDR1 SGHVS and CDR2 FQNEAQ.

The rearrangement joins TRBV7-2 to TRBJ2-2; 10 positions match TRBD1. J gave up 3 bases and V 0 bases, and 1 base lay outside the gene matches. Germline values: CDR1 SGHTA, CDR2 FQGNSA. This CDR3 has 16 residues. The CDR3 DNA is TGTGCCAGCAGCTTAGCCGGGACAGGGGACACCGGGGAGCTGTTTTTT. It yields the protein CASSLAGTGDTGELFF.

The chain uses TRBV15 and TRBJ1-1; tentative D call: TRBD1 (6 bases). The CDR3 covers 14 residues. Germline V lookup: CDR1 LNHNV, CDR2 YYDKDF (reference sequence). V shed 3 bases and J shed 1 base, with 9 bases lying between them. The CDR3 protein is CATSSRGANTEAFF. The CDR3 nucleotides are TGTGCCACCAGCAGTAGGGGGGCGAACACTGAAGCTTTCTTT.

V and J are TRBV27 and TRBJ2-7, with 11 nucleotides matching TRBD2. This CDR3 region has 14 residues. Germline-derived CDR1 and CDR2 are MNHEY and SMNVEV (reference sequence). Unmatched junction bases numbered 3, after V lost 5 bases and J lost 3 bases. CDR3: CASSPGTSGYEQYF. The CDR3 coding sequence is TGTGCCAGCAGTCCCGGGACTAGCGGCTACGAGCAGTACTTC.

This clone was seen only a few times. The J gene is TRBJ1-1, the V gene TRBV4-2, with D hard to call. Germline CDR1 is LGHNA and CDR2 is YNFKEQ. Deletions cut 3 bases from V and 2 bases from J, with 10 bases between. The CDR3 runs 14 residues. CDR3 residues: CASSQLQRNTEAFF. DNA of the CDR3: TGTGCCAGCAGCCAGCTACAGAGAAACACTGAAGCTTTCTTT.

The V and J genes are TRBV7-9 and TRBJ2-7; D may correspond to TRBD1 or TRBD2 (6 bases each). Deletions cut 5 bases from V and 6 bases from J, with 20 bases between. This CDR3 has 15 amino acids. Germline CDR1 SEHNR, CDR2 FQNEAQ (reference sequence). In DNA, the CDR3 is TGTGCCAGCAGCACCGGGGGCACTTCGAGAGGCGAGCAGTACTTC. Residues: CASSTGGTSRGEQYF. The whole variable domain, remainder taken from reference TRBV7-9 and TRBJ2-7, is DTGVSQNPRHKITKRGQNVTFRCDPISEHNRLYWYRQTLGQGPEFLTYFQNEAQLEKSRLLSDRFSAERPKGSFSTLEIQRTEQGDSAMYLCASSTGGTSRGEQYFGPGTRLTVT.

The CDR3 DNA follows: TGTGCCAGCAGTCCATACCCAAGGCAGCACTCTGGAAACACCATATATTTT. Encoded protein: CASSPYPRQHSGNTIYF. The chain employs TRBV28 and TRBJ1-3; D is uncertain. Germline lookup yields CDR1 MDHEN and CDR2 SYDVKM. The CDR3 has 17 residues. The V and J ends lost 5 bases and 0 bases respectively, with 17 bases between them.

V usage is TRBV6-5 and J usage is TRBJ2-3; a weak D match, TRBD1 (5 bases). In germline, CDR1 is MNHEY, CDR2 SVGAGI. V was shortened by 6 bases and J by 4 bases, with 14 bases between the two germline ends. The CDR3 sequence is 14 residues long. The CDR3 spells CASRQVQGADTQYF. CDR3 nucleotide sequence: TGTGCCAGCAGGCAGGTTCAAGGGGCAGATACGCAGTATTTT.

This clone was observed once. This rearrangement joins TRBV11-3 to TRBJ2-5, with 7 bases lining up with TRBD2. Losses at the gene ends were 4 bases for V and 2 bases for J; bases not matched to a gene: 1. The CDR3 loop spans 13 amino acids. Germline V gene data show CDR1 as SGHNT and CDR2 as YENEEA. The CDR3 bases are TGTGCCAGCAGCTGGGGGGGTCAAGAGACCCAGTACTTC. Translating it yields CASSWGGQETQYF.

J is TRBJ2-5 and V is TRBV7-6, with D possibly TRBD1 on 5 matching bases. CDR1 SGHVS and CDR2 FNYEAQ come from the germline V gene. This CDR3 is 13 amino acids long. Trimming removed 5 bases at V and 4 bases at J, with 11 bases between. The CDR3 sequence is CASSPGILETQYF. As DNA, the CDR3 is TGTGCCAGCAGCCCAGGGATATTAGAGACCCAGTACTTC.

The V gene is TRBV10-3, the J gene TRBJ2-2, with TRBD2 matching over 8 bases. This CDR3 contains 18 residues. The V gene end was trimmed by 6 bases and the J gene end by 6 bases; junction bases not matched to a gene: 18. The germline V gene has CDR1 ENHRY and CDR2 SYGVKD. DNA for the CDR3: TGTGCCATCAGCGGGGGTGACAAGCGAGCGGGAGCTCCCGGGGAGCTGTTTTTT. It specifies CAISGGDKRAGAPGELFF.

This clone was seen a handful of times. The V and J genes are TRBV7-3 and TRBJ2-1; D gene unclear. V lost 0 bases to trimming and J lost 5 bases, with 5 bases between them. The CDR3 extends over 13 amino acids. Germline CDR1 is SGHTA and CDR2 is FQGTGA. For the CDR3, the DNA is TGTGCCAGCAGCTTAACTGGGGACAATGAGCAGTTCTTC. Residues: CASSLTGDNEQFF.

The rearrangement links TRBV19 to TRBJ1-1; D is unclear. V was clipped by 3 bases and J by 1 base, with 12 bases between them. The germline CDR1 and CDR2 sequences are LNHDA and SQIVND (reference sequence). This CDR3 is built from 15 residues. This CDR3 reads CASSMRKAGNTEAFF. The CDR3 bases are TGTGCCAGTAGTATGCGAAAGGCCGGGAACACTGAAGCTTTCTTT.